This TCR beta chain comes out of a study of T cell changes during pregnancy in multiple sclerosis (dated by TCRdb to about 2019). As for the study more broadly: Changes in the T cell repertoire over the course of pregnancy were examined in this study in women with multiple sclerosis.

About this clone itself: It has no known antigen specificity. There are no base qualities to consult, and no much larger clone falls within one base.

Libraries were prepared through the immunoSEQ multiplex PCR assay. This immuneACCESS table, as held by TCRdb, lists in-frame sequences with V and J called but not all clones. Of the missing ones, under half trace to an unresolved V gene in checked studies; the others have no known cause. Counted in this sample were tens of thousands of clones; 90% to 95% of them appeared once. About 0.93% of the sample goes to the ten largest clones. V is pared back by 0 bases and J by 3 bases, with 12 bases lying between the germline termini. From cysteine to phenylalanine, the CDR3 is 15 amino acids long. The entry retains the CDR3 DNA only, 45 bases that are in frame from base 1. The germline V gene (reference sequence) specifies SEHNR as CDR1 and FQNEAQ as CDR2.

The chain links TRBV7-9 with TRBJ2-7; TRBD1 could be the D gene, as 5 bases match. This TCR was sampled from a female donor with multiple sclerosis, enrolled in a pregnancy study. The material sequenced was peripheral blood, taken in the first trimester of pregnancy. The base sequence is TGTGCCAGCAGCTTAGCCTCGCAGGGCGTCTACGAGCAGTACTTC. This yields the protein CASSLASQGVYEQYF.